The rows below give T cell receptor beta chains drawn from one sample of a study of blood T cell repertoires in COVID-19. Libraries were prepared by immunoSEQ multiplex PCR; TCRdb keeps only in-frame clonotypes and omits some of them. The sample holds roughly 260,000 clones; about 88% are singletons and the top ten take less than 5%. Sequenced: peripheral blood. The origin of the receptors is a man between 60 and 75 years old who had recovered from COVID-19. CDR3s include the opening cysteine and the closing phenylalanine or tryptophan. The D gene is left open where the match is weak. Rows may omit the clone size; those that give it use once, few, many or a size class.

j_call	d_call	v_call	clone_size	cdr3_nt	cdr3_aa
TRBJ2-7	TRBD1	TRBV11-1	NA	TGTGCCAGCAGCTTCAGACAGGGACACCTCTCCTACGAGCAGTACTTC	CASSFRQGHLSYEQYF
TRBJ2-2	TRBD1	TRBV7-3	NA	TGTGCCAGCAGCCAACAATGGGACAGGGGGCACACCGGGGAGCTGTTTTTT	CASSQQWDRGHTGELFF
TRBJ1-5	TRBD1	TRBV7-6	NA	TGTGCCAGCAGCTTAGGGACAGGGGCTAGCAATCAGCCCCAGCATTTT	CASSLGTGASNQPQHF
TRBJ1-6	NA	TRBV18	NA	TGTGCCAGCTCACCATCATCCACCTTTTCCGGCTCCTATAATTCACCCCTCCACTTT	CASSPSSTFSGSYNSPLHF
TRBJ2-1	NA	TRBV6-5	NA	TGTGCCAGTAGCAACTCTTACAATGAGCAGTTCTTC	CASSNSYNEQFF
TRBJ2-7	NA	TRBV18	NA	TGTGCCAGCTCACTGGACGGGACCTACGAGCAGTACTTC	CASSLDGTYEQYF
TRBJ2-4	TRBD2	TRBV3-1/TRBV3-2	NA	TGTGCCAGCAGCCTTTCTAGCGGGGTCTACATTCAGTACTTC	CASSLSSGVYIQYF
TRBJ1-5	NA	TRBV21-1	NA	TGTGCCAGCAGCTTCTCTAGGGGGCCAGGGCGAGGTCAGCCCCAGCATTTT	CASSFSRGPGRGQPQHF
TRBJ2-1	TRBD2	TRBV5-1	NA	TGCGCCAGCAGCCGCGCCTCGAGCGGGGGACCCTACAATGAGCAGTTCTTC	CASSRASSGGPYNEQFF
TRBJ1-2	NA	TRBV5-4	NA	TGTGCCAGCAGCTTGTGGGAGAGCTACACCTTC	CASSLWESYTF
TRBJ1-5	NA	TRBV9	once	TGTGCCAGCAGCGAGCAGGGAGGTGCAGAGCCCCAGCATTTT	CASSEQGGAEPQHF
TRBJ1-6	NA	TRBV19	NA	TGTGCCAGTAGTATCGACGTGGGGGGGTCCTATAATTCACCCCTCCACTTT	CASSIDVGGSYNSPLHF
TRBJ1-5	NA	TRBV10-1	NA	TGCGCCAGCTTGGACAGCTCACCTCAGCCCCAGCATTTT	CASLDSSPQPQHF
TRBJ2-3	NA	TRBV4-2	NA	TGTGCCAGCAGCCCGTGGGTCGGTGGACTTAGCACAGATACGCAGTATTTT	CASSPWVGGLSTDTQYF
TRBJ2-7	TRBD1	TRBV27	NA	TGTGCCAGCAGTTTTTTACAGGGGTACGAGCAGTACTTC	CASSFLQGYEQYF
TRBJ2-3	NA	TRBV7-6	NA	TGTGCCAGCGTACCCTCCCCGGACATAGGCACAGATACGCAGTATTTT	CASVPSPDIGTDTQYF
TRBJ2-5	NA	TRBV3-1/TRBV3-2	few	TGTGCCAGCAGCCCCACGGGTCGGCAAGAGACCCAGTACTTC	CASSPTGRQETQYF
TRBJ2-3	NA	TRBV27	NA	TGTGCCAGCAGTTTTCCCCCCAATACGCAGTATTTT	CASSFPPNTQYF
TRBJ1-1	TRBD1	TRBV5-4	once	TGTGCCAGCAGCTCCGGACAGGACCGTATTGAAGCTTTCTTT	CASSSGQDRIEAFF
TRBJ1-6	TRBD1	TRBV18	NA	TGTGCCAGCTCAACCTCTCCGGGACAGGGTCTTAATTCACCCCTCCACTTT	CASSTSPGQGLNSPLHF
TRBJ2-7	TRBD1	TRBV5-4	NA	TGTGCCAGCAGCAAGACAGGGATCCCCTACGAGCAGTACTTC	CASSKTGIPYEQYF
TRBJ2-1	NA	TRBV6-2/TRBV6-3	NA	TGTGCCAGCAGTTCTAACAGTCCGAACAATGAGCAGTTCTTC	CASSSNSPNNEQFF
TRBJ2-3	NA	TRBV19	NA	TGTGCCAGTAGAAGGGGTAGCACAGATACGCAGTATTTT	CASRRGSTDTQYF
TRBJ2-1	TRBD2	TRBV23-1	NA	TGCGCCAGCAGTCAACTAACAACTAGCGGGCGATACAATGAGCAGTTCTTC	CASSQLTTSGRYNEQFF
TRBJ2-1	TRBD2	TRBV13	once	TGTGCCAGCAGCCCCGGGGTAGCGGGGGACAATGAGCAGTTCTTC	CASSPGVAGDNEQFF
TRBJ2-7	TRBD1	TRBV19	NA	TGTGCCAGTAGGACGTCCGGGACAGCGAAATACGAGCAGTACTTC	CASRTSGTAKYEQYF
TRBJ1-1	NA	TRBV6-1	NA	TGTGCCAGCAGTGCCCCTGAGCGGGGTAGAAAGAACACTGAAGCTTTCTTT	CASSAPERGRKNTEAFF
TRBJ1-1	NA	TRBV24-1	few	TGTGCCACCAGGCGGACATCGAACACTGAAGCTTTCTTT	CATRRTSNTEAFF
TRBJ2-5	NA	TRBV11-2	NA	TGTGCCAGCAGCTTAGAGGCTAGTTACTACCAAGAGACCCAGTACTTC	CASSLEASYYQETQYF
TRBJ1-4	TRBD1	TRBV10-2	NA	TGCGCCAGTAGGGACAGTGGAAGTGAAAAACTGTTTTTT	CASRDSGSEKLFF
TRBJ2-7	TRBD1	TRBV19	NA	TGTGCCAGTACCTCTCGGACAGGACCCTACGAGCAGTACTTC	CASTSRTGPYEQYF
TRBJ1-3	TRBD1	TRBV5-6	few	TGTGCCAGCAGTCGGACAGGGCAGGACACCATATATTTT	CASSRTGQDTIYF
TRBJ1-5	NA	TRBV19	NA	TGTGCCAGTAGTAATAGTCAGGGCAATCAGCCCCAGCATTTT	CASSNSQGNQPQHF
TRBJ1-1	NA	TRBV7-9	NA	TGTGCCAGCAGCTTAGGGACAGTTCAGAACACTGAAGCTTTCTTT	CASSLGTVQNTEAFF
TRBJ2-1	NA	TRBV2	once	TGTGCCAGCAGTGAAGTGGCTTTGAATGAGCAGTTCTTC	CASSEVALNEQFF
TRBJ2-7	TRBD1	TRBV9	NA	TGTGCCAGCAGCGACCGACAGGGCTACGAGCAGTACTTC	CASSDRQGYEQYF
TRBJ1-1	TRBD1	TRBV5-1	NA	TGCGCCAGCAGCCGACAGGGGGCGGACACTGAAGCTTTCTTT	CASSRQGADTEAFF
TRBJ2-2	TRBD1	TRBV11-2	few	TGTGCCAGCAGCTTAGCGACAGGGGTTAACACCGGGGAGCTGTTTTTT	CASSLATGVNTGELFF
TRBJ1-4	NA	TRBV10-3	NA	TGTGCCATCAGCGCAGGGGTAAATGAAAAACTGTTTTTT	CAISAGVNEKLFF
TRBJ1-2	TRBD1	TRBV13	NA	TGTGCCAGCAGCTTAGGCGGCGGGACAGCATCCTATGGCTACACCTTC	CASSLGGGTASYGYTF
TRBJ1-1	TRBD1	TRBV5-6	NA	TGTGCCAGCAGCTTGGAGGGGGCGTCGCGAGTGAACACTGAAGCTTTCTTT	CASSLEGASRVNTEAFF
TRBJ2-2	NA	TRBV21-1	NA	TGTGCCAGCACAAGGGCCAGGGGTGACACCGGGGAGCTGTTTTTT	CASTRARGDTGELFF
TRBJ2-7	TRBD2	TRBV9	once	TGTGCCAGCAGCGTAGAGGTCGGGGGGGCCGTCGAGCAGTACTTC	CASSVEVGGAVEQYF
TRBJ2-5	NA	TRBV12-3/TRBV12-4	NA	TGTGCCAGCAGCTCATACGGAGGAGAGACCCAGTACTTC	CASSSYGGETQYF
TRBJ1-5	NA	TRBV5-6	once	TGTGCCAGCAGCTCAGGGTCTGAGGATCAGCCCCAGCATTTT	CASSSGSEDQPQHF
TRBJ2-5	TRBD2	TRBV6-6	once	TGTGCCAGCAGTTACTCGACTAGCGGAACGGGGGGGACCCAGTACTTC	CASSYSTSGTGGTQYF
TRBJ1-1	NA	TRBV7-3	NA	TGTGCCAGCCGGACTGGGACTGAAGCTTTCTTT	CASRTGTEAFF
TRBJ1-4	NA	TRBV15	NA	TGTGCCACCAGCAGAGATACAGGGTCTGGTGAAAAACTGTTTTTT	CATSRDTGSGEKLFF
TRBJ1-1	NA	TRBV6-5	NA	TGTGCCAGCAGTTTCGCCGGGAATGAAGCTTTCTTT	CASSFAGNEAFF
TRBJ2-7	TRBD2	TRBV18	NA	TGTGCCAGCTCACCTACTAGCGGGGGGCGGTACGAGCAGTACTTC	CASSPTSGGRYEQYF
TRBJ1-4	TRBD1	TRBV5-1	NA	TGCGCCAGCAGATCGGGACAGTCAACTAATGAAAAACTGTTTTTT	CASRSGQSTNEKLFF